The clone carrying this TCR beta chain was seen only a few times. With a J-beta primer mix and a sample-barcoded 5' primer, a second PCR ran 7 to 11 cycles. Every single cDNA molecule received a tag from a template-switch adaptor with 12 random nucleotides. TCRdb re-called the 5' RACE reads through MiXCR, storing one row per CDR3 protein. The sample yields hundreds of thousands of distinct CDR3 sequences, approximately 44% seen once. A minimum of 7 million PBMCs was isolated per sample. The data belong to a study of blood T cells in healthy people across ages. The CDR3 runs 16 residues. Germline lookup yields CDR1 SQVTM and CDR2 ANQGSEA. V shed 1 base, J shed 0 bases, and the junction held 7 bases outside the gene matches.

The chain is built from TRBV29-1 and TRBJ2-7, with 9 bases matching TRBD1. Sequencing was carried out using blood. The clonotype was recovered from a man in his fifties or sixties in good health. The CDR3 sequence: CSVEGVDRGTSYEQYF. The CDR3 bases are TGCAGCGTTGAAGGTGTCGACAGGGGGACCTCCTACGAGCAGTACTTC.